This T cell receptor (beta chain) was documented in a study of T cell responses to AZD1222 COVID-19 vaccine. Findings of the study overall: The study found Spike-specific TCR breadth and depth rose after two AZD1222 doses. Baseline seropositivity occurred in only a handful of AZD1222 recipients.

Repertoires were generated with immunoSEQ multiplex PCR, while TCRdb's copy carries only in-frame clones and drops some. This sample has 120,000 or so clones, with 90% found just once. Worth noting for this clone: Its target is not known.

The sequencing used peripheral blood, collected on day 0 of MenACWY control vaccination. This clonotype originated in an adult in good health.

In nucleotides, the CDR3 is TGTGCCAGCACCGCCCGTCGATCGGGCACAGATACGCAGTATTTT. Amino acids: CASTARRSGTDTQYF. The chain uses TRBV28 and TRBJ2-3; D uncertain. This CDR3 has 15 amino acids. V was trimmed by 7 bases and J by 1 base, leaving 15 bases between them. The germline V gene has CDR1 MDHEN and CDR2 SYDVKM. Looking up the rest from reference TRBV28 and TRBJ2-3 gives the full variable domain: DVKVTQSSRYLVKRTGEKVFLECVQDMDHENMFWYRQDPGLGLRLIYFSYDVKMKEKGDIPEGYSVSREKKERFSLILESASTNQTSMYLCASTARRSGTDTQYFGPGTRLTVL.